One and the same sample provided the 26 T cell receptor beta chains below, sequenced in a study of identical twins. TCRdb redid the calling of the 5' RACE reads with MiXCR, one entry per CDR3 protein. The sample has hundreds of thousands of distinct CDR3 sequences, around 8.8% seen once. These sequences were also reported in another study, on yellow fever vaccine responses in identical twins.

The sequenced material came from memory (CD45RO+) T cells sorted from blood. The origin of the receptors is a woman aged 18-29 years in good health.

This chain uses TRBV2 with TRBJ2-7, with 8 bases fitting TRBD2. This CDR3 is 15 amino acids long. Germline V gene data show CDR1 as SNHLY and CDR2 as FYNNEI. V was clipped by 8 bases and J by 5 bases; unmatched bases: 14. CDR3 DNA sequence: TGTGCCAGCCTAGAGCAGGACGGGAGGGCCGACGAGCAGTACTTC. This gives the protein CASLEQDGRADEQYF.

Many counts were recorded for this clonotype. V is TRBV28 and J is TRBJ1-2; possibly TRBD1 for D (5 bases). Trimming removed 2 bases from V and 5 bases from J, with 9 bases in between. This CDR3 region has 13 residues. Looked up from germline, CDR1 is MDHEN and CDR2 is SYDVKM. In DNA, the CDR3 is TGTGCCAGCAGTTTAGGCAGGGCGTATGGCTACACCTTC. Translated, it gives CASSLGRAYGYTF.

This clonotype occurred many times. The chain combines TRBV12-3 or TRBV12-4 with TRBJ1-1; D is uncertain. There are 14 residues in the CDR3. Trimming removed 2 bases at V and 0 bases at J, with 7 bases between. CDR3 sequence: CASSLLQMNTEAFF. CDR3 nucleotide sequence: TGTGCCAGCAGTTTATTGCAGATGAACACTGAAGCTTTCTTT.

The chain uses TRBV13 and TRBJ1-1; 7 bases are a match to TRBD1. The CDR3 extends over 15 amino acids. Germline CDR1 PRHDT, CDR2 FYEKMQ (reference sequence). V was clipped by 6 bases and J by 3 bases; unmatched bases: 10. CDR3 bases: TGTGCCAGCAGGAGCGACAGGGTGCGGGACACTGAAGCTTTCTTT. Its translation is CASRSDRVRDTEAFF.

In regard to this clonotype: A much larger clone lies one base from this, so it may be a read error. The V gene is TRBV3-1, the J gene TRBJ1-1; D unresolved. Per germline, CDR1 LGHDT and CDR2 YNNKEL (reference sequence). Trimming removed 0 bases from V and 1 base from J, with 15 bases in between. The CDR3 spans 17 residues. CDR3 DNA: TGTGCCAGCAGCCAAGATTCGAGATGGATGGGGAACACTGAAGCTTTCTTT. Its translation is CASSQDSRWMGNTEAFF.

This clonotype has a count of ten or more. The chain carries TRBV7-6 and TRBJ2-3; 12 bases align to TRBD2. The CDR3 loop spans 16 amino acids. V lost 5 bases, J lost 3 bases, and 6 bases stayed unmatched. Germline V lookup: CDR1 SGHVS, CDR2 FNYEAQ. In DNA form, the CDR3 reads TGTGCCAGCAGCCTGGGACTAGCGGGTGGGACAGATACGCAGTATTTT. Protein: CASSLGLAGGTDTQYF. The full variable domain, completed using reference TRBV7-6 and TRBJ2-3, is GAGVSQSPRYKVTKRGQDVALRCDPISGHVSLYWYRQALGQGPEFLTYFNYEAQQDKSGLPNDRFSAERPEGSISTLTIQRTEQRDSAMYRCASSLGLAGGTDTQYFGPGTRLTVL.

The V and J genes are TRBV12-3 or TRBV12-4 and TRBJ2-5, with 10 bases aligning to TRBD2. V lost 2 bases to trimming and J lost 5 bases; unmatched junction nucleotides: 5. This CDR3 spans 15 amino acids. The CDR3 DNA reads TGTGCCAGCAGTTTAAAGTTTAGCGGGAGGGAGACCCAGTACTTC. This sequence encodes CASSLKFSGRETQYF.

This clonotype was observed a few times. As the CDR3 is not closed by the conserved phenylalanine or tryptophan, this likely results from a read error. It is unclear where the CDR3 begins or ends on the DNA, so no DNA is shown, and the CDR3 is as TCRdb lists it. The chain has TRBV3-1 and TRBJ2-5; no check of the table's D call, TRBD2, against the DNA was made. From its first to its last residue, the CDR3 has 17 amino acids. The germline V gene has CDR1 LGHDT and CDR2 YNNKEL (reference sequence). This CDR3 is CASSRYQGTGTSGRYHY.

The sample holds a few counts of this clonotype. The chain is built from TRBV5-1 and TRBJ2-1, with 7 nucleotides matching TRBD1. The length of the CDR3 is 15 residues. Looked up from germline, CDR1 is SGHRS and CDR2 is YFSETQ. V lost 4 bases and J lost 8; bases outside the gene matches: 12. CDR3 amino acids: CASSLGQVRGDEQFF. Written as DNA, the CDR3 is TGCGCCAGCAGCCTAGGACAGGTTCGTGGGGATGAGCAGTTCTTC. The complete variable domain, with remaining parts taken from reference TRBV5-1 and TRBJ2-1, reads KAGVTQTPRYLIKTRGQQVTLSCSPISGHRSVSWYQQTPGQGLQFLFEYFSETQRNKGNFPGRFSGRQFSNSRSEMNVSTLELGDSALYLCASSLGQVRGDEQFFGPGTRLTVL.

The count of this clonotype is one. The V and J genes are TRBV10-3 and TRBJ2-7; TRBD2 aligns across 8 bases. Trimming at V came to 3 bases and at J to 6 bases, leaving 1 base not matched to a gene. Germline CDR1 is ENHRY and CDR2 is SYGVKD. The CDR3 contains 12 residues. CDR3 coding DNA: TGTGCCATCAGTGAAGCGGGGGCCGAGCAGTACGTC. This encodes CAISEAGAEQYV.

This clonotype came up a few times. This chain joins TRBV6-1 and TRBJ2-2; D is possibly TRBD2 (5 bases). V lost 0 bases and J 3 bases, leaving 8 bases between the germline ends. CDR1 is MNHNS, CDR2 SASEGT, per germline. There are 15 residues in the CDR3. CDR3: CASSEASGYTGELFF. The CDR3 DNA sequence: TGTGCCAGCAGTGAAGCCAGCGGTTACACCGGGGAGCTGTTTTTT.

This clonotype was detected ten times or more. This chain uses TRBV27 with TRBJ2-4; D remains ambiguous. The CDR3 is made up of 14 amino acids. Trimming cost V 3 bases and J 7 bases, with 13 bases left between them. Germline values: CDR1 MNHEY, CDR2 SMNVEV (reference sequence). CDR3 DNA sequence: TGTGCCAGCAGTTTGGGCCTTTCTTCTAACATTCAGTACTTC. Encoded protein: CASSLGLSSNIQYF.

There are many counts of this clonotype. This chain uses TRBV20-1 with TRBJ1-1, with D possibly TRBD1 on 5 matching bases. CDR1 and CDR2 from the germline V gene are DFQATT and SNEGSKA (reference sequence). Trimming removed 7 bases from V and 6 bases from J, with 12 bases in between. The CDR3 consists of 11 residues. The CDR3 loop reads CSEGSRAEAFF. CDR3 DNA: TGCAGTGAGGGGAGTCGCGCTGAAGCTTTCTTT.

In its sample, this clonotype was seen a few times. The CDR3 here is CASKPTGRETQYF. CDR3 in DNA: TGTGCCAGCAAGCCGACAGGGAGGGAGACCCAGTACTTC. This chain links TRBV6-6 with TRBJ2-5; tentatively, D is TRBD1 (7 bases). The CDR3 loop spans 13 amino acids. Trimming removed 7 bases at V and 5 bases at J, with 14 bases between. From germline, CDR1 is MNHNY and CDR2 SVGAGI (reference sequence).

The rearrangement joins TRBV10-2 to TRBJ1-4; D may be TRBD1 (5 bases). This CDR3 is 16 amino acids long. CDR1 is WSHSY, CDR2 SAAADI, per germline. Deletions cut 3 bases from V and 5 bases from J, with 16 bases between. In DNA, the CDR3 is TGCGCCAGCAGTGACTCCGACAGCTACCTGAATGAAAAACTGTTTTTT. Encoded protein: CASSDSDSYLNEKLFF.

V is TRBV6-5 and J is TRBJ1-4; TRBD1 agrees at 8 bases. The trim removed 5 bases at V and 8 bases at J, leaving 4 bases unmatched. CDR3 length: 13 amino acids. CDR1 MNHEY and CDR2 SVGAGI come from the germline V gene. CDR3 DNA sequence: TGTGCCAGCAGTACTTGGACAGGGGAAAAACTGTTTTTT. Translating it yields CASSTWTGEKLFF.

This rearrangement joins TRBV29-1 to TRBJ2-3; 7 bases align to TRBD1. Trimming took 8 bases from V and 2 from J; bases not matched to a gene: 7. Germline-derived CDR1 and CDR2 are SQVTM and ANQGSEA. The CDR3 runs 13 residues. The CDR3 here is CSLRGSATDTQYF. CDR3 sequence (DNA): TGCAGCCTCAGGGGGAGCGCCACAGATACGCAGTATTTT.

The chain has TRBV20-1 and TRBJ2-1; tentatively, D is TRBD2 (6 bases). Trimming stripped 3 bases from V and 2 bases from J, with 14 bases between. CDR3 size: 15 residues. The germline V gene encodes CDR1 DFQATT and CDR2 SNEGSKA (reference sequence). The CDR3 protein is CSAREGRGTYNEQFF. The CDR3 bases are TGCAGTGCTAGGGAGGGGCGGGGCACCTACAATGAGCAGTTCTTC.

CDR3 coding DNA: TGTGCCAGCAGTGATTGGCCAGATACGCAGTATTTT. Amino acid sequence: CASSDWPDTQYF. This chain joins TRBV2 and TRBJ2-3; D is undetermined. Trimming removed 3 bases at V and 4 bases at J, with 5 bases between. The germline V gene encodes CDR1 SNHLY and CDR2 FYNNEI. The CDR3 covers 12 residues.

V usage is TRBV6-6 and J usage is TRBJ1-5, with unresolved D. The CDR3 is 10 residues long. With 8 bases removed from V and 9 bases from J, the gap between germline ends came to 8 bases. Looked up from germline, CDR1 is MNHNY and CDR2 is SVGAGI (reference sequence). The CDR3 loop reads CASGEWPQHF. The CDR3 coding sequence is TGTGCCAGCGGAGAGTGGCCCCAGCATTTT.

This clonotype was observed at least ten times. The gene calls are TRBV20-1 and TRBJ2-1; 7 bases map to TRBD2. V shed 0 bases, J shed 4 bases, and the junction held 15 bases outside the gene matches. Germline assignment: CDR1 DFQATT and CDR2 SNEGSKA (reference sequence). This CDR3 comprises 18 residues. CDR3 region: CSARDVGFSSGPYNEQFF. For the CDR3, the DNA is TGCAGTGCTAGAGATGTAGGGTTCTCTAGCGGTCCGTACAATGAGCAGTTCTTC.

The chain has TRBV11-3 and TRBJ2-1; 7 nucleotides match TRBD2. In germline, CDR1 is SGHNT, CDR2 YENEEA. The CDR3 sequence is 14 residues long. V trimming: 3 bases; J trimming: 7 bases; junction bases outside the gene matches: 6. CDR3 nucleotides: TGTGCCAGCAGCTTGGGGGGGGTCGGGAATGAGCAGTTCTTC. Its translation: CASSLGGVGNEQFF.

This clonotype has at least ten counts. J is TRBJ1-2 and V is TRBV12-3 or TRBV12-4, with D unresolved. The CDR3 totals 13 residues. Trimming took off 6 bases at V and 4 bases at J, with 12 bases between the two ends. CDR3 nucleotides: TGTGCCAGCAGGGAGATTACCTCCTATGGCTACACCTTC. The encoded protein is CASREITSYGYTF.

This clonotype was detected only a few times. This chain joins TRBV28 and TRBJ2-7; 9 positions match TRBD2. CDR1 and CDR2 from the germline V gene are MDHEN and SYDVKM. The length of the CDR3 is 14 residues. The junction had 6 bases not matched to a gene; V was cut back by 6 bases and J by 3 bases. The CDR3 bases are TGTGCCAGCAGCCGTCATAGCGGGAGCTACGAGCAGTACTTC. This sequence encodes CASSRHSGSYEQYF.

This clonotype was recorded a few times. CDR3 DNA sequence: TGTGCCAGTAGTATGAGCGGGAGCACAGATACGCAGTATTTT. This translates into CASSMSGSTDTQYF. The gene calls are TRBV19 and TRBJ2-3; TRBD2 might be the D (6 bases). Trimming removed 3 bases at V and 0 bases at J, with 7 bases between. This CDR3 is built from 14 residues. Germline V gives CDR1 LNHDA, CDR2 SQIVND (reference sequence).

This clonotype was counted a few times. The V call is TRBV11-3, the J call TRBJ2-1; 8 bases are shared with TRBD2. CDR1 is SGHNT and CDR2 is YENEEA in the germline V gene. V shed 1 base and J 6 bases; nucleotides not matched to a gene: 8. The CDR3 has 16 amino acids. Written as DNA, the CDR3 is TGTGCCAGCAGCTTAGGGGGGACAAGCGGGGGCAATGAGCAGTTCTTC. As protein: CASSLGGTSGGNEQFF. Full variable domain (rest looked up from reference TRBV11-3 and TRBJ2-1): EAGVVQSPRYKIIEKKQPVAFWCNPISGHNTLYWYLQNLGQGPELLIRYENEEAVDDSQLPKDRFSAERLKGVDSTLKIQPAELGDSAVYLCASSLGGTSGGNEQFFGPGTRLTVL.